The subject of this entry is one TCR beta chain. Antigen: not known. CDR1 and CDR2 from the germline V gene are MDHEN and SYDVKM. CDR3 length: 16 amino acids. V lost 2 bases, J lost 7 bases, and 10 bases stayed unmatched. This table comes from immunoSEQ multiplex PCR, and its TCRdb copy is limited to in-frame clones, with some not included. The sample lists 650,000 to 750,000 clones; 72% were seen once. This record belongs to a study of shared clonotypes between healthy human individuals. General study results and limits: It was the few donors that limited the genetic and exposure-history diversity represented.

This sequence was found in a woman aged 30 to 39 in good health. The chain employs TRBV28 and TRBJ1-2, with 10 bases lining up with TRBD1. The sequenced material came from memory CD4+ T cells sorted from blood. Indicated subset: CD45RA-negative fraction. CDR3 coding DNA: TGTGCCAGCAGTTTAACCTTGGGACAGGGGTCCCTTGGCTACACCTTC. Its protein is CASSLTLGQGSLGYTF.